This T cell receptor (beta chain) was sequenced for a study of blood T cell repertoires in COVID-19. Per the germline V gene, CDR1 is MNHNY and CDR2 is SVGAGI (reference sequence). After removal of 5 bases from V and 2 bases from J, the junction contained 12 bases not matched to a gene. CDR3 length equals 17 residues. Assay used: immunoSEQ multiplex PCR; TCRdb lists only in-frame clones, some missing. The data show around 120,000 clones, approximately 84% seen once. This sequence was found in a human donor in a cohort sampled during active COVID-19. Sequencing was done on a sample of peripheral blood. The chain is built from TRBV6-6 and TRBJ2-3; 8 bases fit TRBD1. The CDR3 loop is CASSHLPGTGFTDTQYF. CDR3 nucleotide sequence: TGTGCCAGCAGTCACCTCCCCGGGACAGGATTCACAGATACGCAGTATTTT.